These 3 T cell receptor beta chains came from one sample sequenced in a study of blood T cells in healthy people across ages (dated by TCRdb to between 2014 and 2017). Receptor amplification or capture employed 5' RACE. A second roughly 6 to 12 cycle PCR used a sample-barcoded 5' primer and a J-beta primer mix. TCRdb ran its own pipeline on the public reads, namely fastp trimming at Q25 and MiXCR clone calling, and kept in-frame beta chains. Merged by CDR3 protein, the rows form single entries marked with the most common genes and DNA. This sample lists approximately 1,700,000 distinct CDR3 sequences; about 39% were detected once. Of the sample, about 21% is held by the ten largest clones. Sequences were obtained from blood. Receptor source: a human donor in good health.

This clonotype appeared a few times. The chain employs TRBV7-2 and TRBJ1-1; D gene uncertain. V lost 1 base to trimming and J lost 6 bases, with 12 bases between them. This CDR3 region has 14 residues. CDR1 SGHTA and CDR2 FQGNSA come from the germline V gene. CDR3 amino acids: CASSLGWFGSEAFF. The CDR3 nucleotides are TGTGCCAGCAGCTTAGGTTGGTTCGGATCTGAAGCTTTCTTT.

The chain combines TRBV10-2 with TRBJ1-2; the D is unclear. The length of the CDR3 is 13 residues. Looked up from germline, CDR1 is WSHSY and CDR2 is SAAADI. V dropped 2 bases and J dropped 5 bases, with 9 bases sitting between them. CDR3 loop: CASSEIAAYGYTF. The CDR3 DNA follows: TGCGCCAGCAGTGAGATCGCAGCTTATGGCTACACCTTC.

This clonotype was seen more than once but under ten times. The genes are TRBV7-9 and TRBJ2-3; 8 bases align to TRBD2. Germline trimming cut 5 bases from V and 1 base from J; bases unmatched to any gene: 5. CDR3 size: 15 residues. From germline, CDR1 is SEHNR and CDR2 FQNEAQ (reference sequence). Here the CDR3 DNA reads TGTGCCAGCAGCATACAGACTAGCGGCACAGATACGCAGTATTTT. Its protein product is CASSIQTSGTDTQYF.